This TCR beta chain was sequenced during a study of post-analysis software for immune sequencing data. In the study overall: Included courses were relapsing-remitting and secondary progressive multiple sclerosis; progressive-relapsing multiple sclerosis was also included.

Trimming removed 2 bases at V and 3 bases at J, with 9 bases between. Germline-derived CDR1 and CDR2 are SGHRS and YFSETQ. The CDR3 totals 14 residues. A few counts support this clonotype. Its antigen is still unknown. Study results and limitations: A handful of TRBV segments were more frequent in patients than controls; TRBV5-6, TRBV5-1 and TRBV20-1 belonged to this group. Pronounced co-clustering by F measure was evident among identically batched samples.

Unique molecular identifiers were built into the TCR beta cDNA libraries. Around 500,000 cDNA molecules were obtained from around 1 to 10 million T cells. TCRdb reanalysed the PCR reads using MiXCR and keeps one entry per CDR3 protein. The table includes approximately 630,000 distinct CDR3 sequences, 55% to 60% detected once. This receptor was taken from a girl between 2 and 10 years old with multiple sclerosis. Sequences were obtained from blood. This chain joins TRBV5-1 and TRBJ1-5; no definite D call. The CDR3 DNA is TGCGCCAGCAGCTTAGGCCAGACCAATCAGCCCCAGCATTTT. Protein product: CASSLGQTNQPQHF.